This T cell receptor beta chain was documented in a study of cytomegalovirus exposure and HLA in healthy donors. As concerns this clone: A read error may account for a junction end that differs from germline. The identical CDR3 is also encoded by other nucleotide sequences in the sample.

Only in-frame clones appear in the TCRdb table, and some are missing; sequencing was by immunoSEQ multiplex PCR. Here the sample spans around 120,000 clones, more than 75% being singletons. The study drew the donors from its roughly 120-subject validation cohort, separate from the 666-subject first cohort. The specimen was PBMCs. The origin of this receptor is a man aged 18 to 35 in good health and CMV-seronegative.

CDR3 sequence reads: CASSWGQVNYEQYF. CDR3 nucleotide sequence: TGTGCCAGCAGCTGGGGACAGGTCAACTACGAGCAGTATTTC. The chain joins TRBV5-8 to TRBJ2-7; TRBD1 aligns across 8 bases. Germline loops: CDR1 SGHTS, CDR2 YDEGEE. This CDR3 comprises 14 residues.